Listed below are T cell receptor beta chains from one sample, sequenced in a study of a mutant IDH1 vaccine in newly diagnosed glioma. Generated by immunoSEQ multiplex PCR, the TCRdb table keeps only in-frame clones and is missing some. The repertoire holds around 100,000 clones, with over 75% as singletons. Specimen: PBMCs, collected from a glioma patient treated with radiotherapy, temozolomide or both. These receptors were collected from a man between 35 and 55 years old with glioma. Some clones in this sample may be carry-over from other donors' samples. Both conserved end residues are part of each CDR3. D genes are given only for firm matches. Not every row has a clone size; where given, it reads once, few, many or a size class.

J gene | V gene | D gene | clone size | CDR3 protein | CDR3 DNA
TRBJ1-1 | TRBV5-4 | TRBD1 | few | CASSLAPPDRASEAFF | TGTGCCAGCAGCTTGGCACCCCCGGACAGGGCTTCGGAAGCTTTCTTT
TRBJ1-1 | TRBV7-9 | NA | few | CASKRENTEAFF | TGTGCCAGCAAACGAGAGAACACTGAAGCTTTCTTT
TRBJ2-5 | TRBV5-6 | TRBD2 | NA | CASSRGGGFGTQYF | TGTGCCAGCAGCCGTGGCGGGGGGTTTGGGACCCAGTACTTC
TRBJ2-7 | TRBV7-9 | TRBD2 | NA | CASSYSGGALDEQYF | TGTGCCAGCAGCTATAGCGGGGGGGCCTTAGACGAGCAGTACTTC
TRBJ1-6 | TRBV7-8 | NA | NA | CASSFEGQVSPLHF | TGTGCCAGCAGCTTTGAAGGACAAGTTTCACCCCTCCACTTT
TRBJ1-6 | TRBV7-8 | TRBD1 | NA | CASSQIQGASNSPLHF | TGTGCCAGCAGTCAAATACAGGGGGCCTCCAATTCACCCCTCCACTTT
TRBJ1-2 | TRBV4-1 | NA | NA | CASSQEAAGTKPYGYTF | TGCGCCAGCAGCCAAGAAGCGGCGGGCACGAAGCCCTATGGCTACACCTTC
TRBJ1-3 | TRBV6-5 | NA | NA | CASSRTVSGNTIYF | TGTGCCAGCAGTCGGACGGTCTCTGGAAACACCATATATTTT
TRBJ1-2 | TRBV10-3 | TRBD1 | NA | CAIRGQATPVYGYTF | TGTGCCATCAGGGGACAGGCCACCCCCGTTTATGGCTACACCTTC
TRBJ2-3 | TRBV5-4 | NA | NA | CASSPVRGGGTDTQYF | TGTGCCAGCAGCCCAGTCAGAGGGGGGGGTACAGATACGCAGTATTTT
TRBJ1-4 | TRBV2 | NA | NA | CASSESRVGEKLFF | TGTGCCAGCAGTGAAAGCAGGGTGGGTGAAAAACTGTTTTTT
TRBJ2-7 | TRBV4-1 | NA | NA | CASSQDQGQYYEQYF | TGCGCCAGCAGCCAAGATCAAGGGCAGTACTACGAGCAGTACTTC
TRBJ2-5 | TRBV9 | NA | few | CASSVGSLDGAETQYF | TGTGCCAGCAGCGTAGGATCACTAGACGGGGCAGAGACCCAGTACTTC
TRBJ1-4 | TRBV5-1 | NA | NA | CASSRDTGPNEKLFF | TGCGCCAGCAGCCGCGACACGGGTCCGAATGAAAAACTGTTTTTT
TRBJ1-1 | TRBV6-6 | NA | once | CATTLGEGNTEAFF | TGTGCCACCACCTTGGGCGAGGGGAACACTGAAGCTTTCTTT
TRBJ1-1 | TRBV6-6 | NA | NA | CASSAGLDTEAFF | TGTGCCAGCAGTGCCGGCTTGGACACTGAAGCTTTCTTT
TRBJ2-1 | TRBV30 | TRBD1 | NA | CAWSVPGTGGSEQFF | TGTGCCTGGAGTGTACCCGGGACAGGGGGGTCTGAGCAGTTCTTC
TRBJ1-2 | TRBV29-1 | TRBD1 | NA | CSVELGGGVYGYTF | TGCAGCGTTGAACTTGGAGGGGGCGTTTATGGCTACACCTTC
TRBJ1-1 | TRBV4-1 | NA | NA | CASSQLRNTEAFF | TGCGCCAGCAGCCAGCTTAGAAACACTGAAGCTTTCTTT
TRBJ2-3 | TRBV5-4 | NA | NA | CASSTRTEDTQYF | TGTGCCAGCAGCACGCGGACCGAAGATACGCAGTATTTT
TRBJ1-2 | TRBV5-6 | TRBD1 | NA | CASSLGGTGINYGYTF | TGTGCCAGCAGCTTGGGAGGGACAGGGATTAACTATGGCTACACCTTC
TRBJ2-7 | TRBV7-2 | NA | NA | CASSLDGDTFSYEQYF | TGTGCCAGCAGCTTGGACGGGGACACCTTCTCCTACGAGCAGTACTTC
TRBJ2-7 | TRBV18 | TRBD2 | NA | CASSGGGLPYEQYF | TGTGCCAGCTCAGGCGGGGGGTTACCCTACGAGCAGTACTTC
TRBJ2-5 | TRBV7-7 | TRBD2 | few | CASSTGLAGKETQYF | TGTGCCAGCAGCACCGGACTAGCGGGCAAAGAGACCCAGTACTTC
TRBJ2-7 | TRBV13 | NA | NA | CASSSYGTEQYF | TGTGCCAGCAGCTCCTACGGCACCGAGCAGTACTTC
TRBJ1-2 | TRBV2 | NA | NA | CASSEASGFDYGYTF | TGTGCCAGCAGTGAAGCCTCAGGTTTTGACTATGGCTACACCTTC
TRBJ1-1 | TRBV7-6 | NA | NA | CASSLAGGSNTEAFF | TGTGCCAGCAGCTTAGCGGGGGGCTCGAACACTGAAGCTTTCTTT
TRBJ1-2 | TRBV15 | NA | NA | CATSREKAAPLLYGYTF | TGTGCCACCAGCAGAGAGAAGGCGGCCCCTCTTCTCTATGGCTACACCTTC
TRBJ2-5 | TRBV7-9 | NA | NA | CASSRDRETQYF | TGTGCCAGCAGCAGGGATCGGGAGACCCAGTACTTC
TRBJ2-7 | TRBV5-6 | NA | NA | CASSSGVGYEQYF | TGTGCCAGCAGCTCAGGGGTAGGCTACGAGCAGTACTTC
TRBJ2-2 | TRBV5-4 | NA | NA | CASSLGLTLANTGELFF | TGTGCCAGCAGCTTGGGACTGACACTCGCGAACACCGGGGAGCTGTTTTTT
TRBJ2-7 | TRBV10-1 | NA | NA | CASGGAPGEQYF | TGCGCCAGCGGAGGGGCCCCGGGGGAGCAGTACTTC
TRBJ1-2 | TRBV5-1 | NA | NA | CASSLRGPNYGYTF | TGCGCCAGTAGCTTGCGCGGACCTAACTATGGCTACACCTTC
TRBJ1-2 | TRBV5-1 | NA | NA | CASSLSPAGRGNYGYTF | TGCGCCAGCAGCTTGTCGCCTGCAGGTCGGGGGAACTATGGCTACACCTTC
TRBJ1-3 | TRBV7-9 | NA | NA | CASSLGGLGFSGNTIYF | TGTGCCAGCAGCTTAGGTGGGCTAGGTTTCTCTGGAAACACCATATATTTT
TRBJ2-2 | TRBV10-3 | NA | NA | CAISVTGTGELFF | TGTGCCATCAGTGTCACAGGCACCGGGGAGCTGTTTTTT
TRBJ2-7 | TRBV7-9 | TRBD1 | NA | CASSSTTGASSYEQYF | TGTGCCAGCAGCTCCACGACAGGGGCTAGCTCCTACGAGCAGTACTTC
TRBJ1-1 | TRBV10-1 | NA | once | CASSPTGMNTEAFF | TGCGCCAGCAGCCCAACAGGGATGAACACTGAAGCTTTCTTT
TRBJ2-1 | TRBV4-1 | TRBD2 | NA | CASSQLGLAIYNEQFF | TGCGCCAGCAGCCAACTGGGACTAGCAATTTACAATGAGCAGTTCTTC
TRBJ1-2 | TRBV14 | NA | NA | CASSQLAGTNYGYTF | TGTGCCAGCAGCCAACTAGCCGGGACTAACTATGGCTACACCTTC
TRBJ2-7 | TRBV7-6 | TRBD1 | NA | CASSVGTGGPYEQYF | TGTGCCAGCAGCGTAGGAACAGGGGGACCCTACGAGCAGTACTTC
TRBJ2-5 | TRBV5-1 | TRBD2 | once | CASTDPGGETQYF | TGCGCCAGCACCGACCCCGGGGGGGAGACCCAGTACTTC
TRBJ1-5 | TRBV2 | NA | NA | CASSESQGNQPQHF | TGTGCCAGCAGTGAAAGCCAGGGCAATCAGCCCCAGCATTTT
TRBJ2-7 | TRBV30 | NA | NA | CAWSRRGGGTLIYEQYF | TGTGCCTGGAGCCGAAGGGGGGGTGGTACCCTAATCTACGAGCAGTACTTC